Here is one T cell receptor beta chain with its context. Its target is not known. Germline is not matched at one junction end, which may reflect a read error. These data belong to a study of blood T cells in healthy people across ages. Findings of the study overall: Long-lived donors exceeded aged donors in naive CD4+ cells and diversity. The unknown donor CMV status may have confounded expanded clonotype changes.

For the second PCR, which ran for about 6 to 11 cycles, a sample-barcoded 5' primer and a J-beta primer mix were used. Every sample returned 2.5 million or more CDR3-containing paired-end reads. Using its own MiXCR run on the 5' RACE reads, TCRdb lists one record per CDR3 protein. The sample records about 930,000 distinct CDR3 sequences, just under 30% being singletons. The CDR3 loop spans 15 amino acids. Germline CDR1 SGHVS, CDR2 FNYEAQ. The data also belong to a second study, concerning T cells of mothers and their children.

The clonotype comes from a woman between 35 and 50 years old in good health. The sequencing sample was made of blood. The chain uses TRBV7-6 and TRBJ1-1, with a tentative D call TRBD1 (5 bases). CDR3 DNA: TGTACCAGCAGCTTAGCGTCACAGGCCCCCGGTGAAGCTTTCTTT. This codes for CTSSLASQAPGEAFF.